This TCR beta chain originates from a study of OX40 agonist ivuxolimab in advanced cancers. Looking at the study overall: Dose-escalation subjects each had hepatocellular carcinoma, melanoma, renal cell or head and neck cancer. Aged roughly 23 to 90 with a mean of approximately 60 years, they were more than 80% male.

The assay was immunoSEQ multiplex PCR, and TCRdb's table has in-frame clones only and misses some. The sample holds some 63,000 clones, approximately 90% seen once. Exclusion of a patient followed from autoimmune disease history or systemic immunosuppression. The CDR3 has 13 residues. The junction had 5 bases not matched to a gene; V was cut back by 6 bases and J by 6 bases. The V gene's germline CDR1 is MRHNA and CDR2 SNTAGT. Concerning this clone itself: Its antigen is as yet unknown.

Study-level points and caveats: The CD4+ and CD8+ T cells in the blood had expanded clonally by week 6 at 0.1 to 3.0 mg/kg.

The J gene is TRBJ2-7, the V gene TRBV6-4; TRBD1 matches 10 bases. The origin of this receptor is an adult with an advanced solid tumor such as melanoma, head and neck, liver or kidney cancer. The specimen comprised CD4+ or CD8+ T cells sorted from blood, sampled in a trial of the OX40 agonist ivuxolimab. The CDR3 spells CASSPGQGSEQYF. CDR3 nucleotide sequence: TGTGCCAGCAGCCCGGGACAGGGGAGCGAGCAGTACTTC.